A selection of T cell receptor beta chains follows, all from one sample in a study of T cell changes during pregnancy in multiple sclerosis. The repertoire was sequenced with immunoSEQ multiplex PCR; TCRdb's copy has only in-frame clones and lacks some. The profile shows 93,000 or so clones, approximately 90% of them singletons. The specimen was peripheral blood, collected before pregnancy. The receptors were gathered from a female donor with multiple sclerosis, enrolled in a pregnancy study. CDR3s leave out the opening cysteine and the closing phenylalanine or tryptophan.

cdr3_length	j_call	v_call	cdr3_aa
13	TRBJ1-5	TRBV2	ASSDYEGRNQPQH
14	TRBJ1-1	TRBV5-1	ASSVESSLQGTEAF
12	TRBJ2-3	TRBV16	ASSQFLGTDTQY
14	TRBJ2-1	TRBV5-1	ASSLEAGGGGNEQF
12	TRBJ2-1	TRBV6-1	ASSGGHEYNEQF
13	TRBJ2-1	TRBV11-3	ASSSTSGNNNEQF
15	TRBJ2-5	TRBV10-3	AISVRLAGRTEETQY
14	TRBJ2-1	TRBV7-9	ASSTIRGGDYNEQF
11	TRBJ2-1	TRBV6-5	ASLGTADNEQF
12	TRBJ1-5	TRBV7-2	ASSLVGGAQPQH
16	TRBJ2-7	TRBV28	ASTTGLAGGGGLYEQY
15	TRBJ1-3	TRBV15	ATSLAGAGGSGNTIY
15	TRBJ1-2	TRBV11-2	ASSPDRGVPSNYGYT
11	TRBJ1-1	TRBV2	ASRGQLNTEAF
11	TRBJ2-2	TRBV7-8	ASSGDSKGELF
13	TRBJ2-1	TRBV6-4	ASSEMSGARNEQF
14	TRBJ2-7	TRBV4-1	ASSQADRGGVYEQY
12	TRBJ2-5	TRBV15	ATSKRDTEKTQY
12	TRBJ2-1	TRBV29-1	SVMGRFPYNEQF
11	TRBJ1-4	TRBV19	ASTGWTNEKLF
11	TRBJ2-2	TRBV28	ASQKRNSGELF
15	TRBJ1-3	TRBV28	ASTYRGRLSSGNTIY
12	TRBJ1-2	TRBV13	ASSLPGTGDGYT
14	TRBJ2-3	TRBV27	ASSLFLAGGPDTQY
14	TRBJ2-1	TRBV14	ASSQEGGLPYNEQF
14	TRBJ2-1	TRBV5-4	ASSLASGSTYNEQF
13	TRBJ2-1	TRBV5-8	ASSYDTGVYNEQF
10	TRBJ2-7	TRBV28	ASSSPYYEQY
15	TRBJ2-3	TRBV2	ASSSRTSGGVPDTQY
15	TRBJ1-3	TRBV11-2	ASSLGTDTDSGNTIY
10	TRBJ2-4	TRBV7-9	ASSQGGADQY
13	TRBJ1-3	TRBV5-1	ASSLEGQTGNTIY
11	TRBJ2-5	TRBV11-2	ASSQWGGETQY
12	TRBJ1-6	TRBV4-3	ASSQGRNNSPLH
14	TRBJ2-3	TRBV5-1	ASSPPMTGSTDTQY
18	TRBJ2-2	TRBV9	ASSAETRTALISNTGELF
12	TRBJ1-1	TRBV18	ASSPPGANTEAF
13	TRBJ2-7	TRBV27	ASSFRGQMTYEQY
11	TRBJ1-5	TRBV18	ASSPASLYRQH
13	TRBJ2-1	TRBV4-3	ASSQESTGRAEQF
11	TRBJ1-1	TRBV6-4	ASSRTGNTEAF
14	TRBJ1-3	TRBV18	ASSPLDTSSGNTIY
11	TRBJ1-5	TRBV27	ASSQGYYQPQH
13	TRBJ2-5	TRBV19	ASSFQRGSQETQY
13	TRBJ2-1	TRBV4-2	ASSPKGLALTEQF
12	TRBJ1-5	TRBV29-1	SVVGGQPGQPQH
13	TRBJ1-1	TRBV6-7	AVQQPDNMNTEAF
17	TRBJ2-5	TRBV9	ASSVMGGASGGRQETQY
13	TRBJ1-5	TRBV5-4	ASSLDGTGNQPQH
13	TRBJ2-7	TRBV27	ASSLSGGGADEQY
13	TRBJ2-7	TRBV5-1	ASSLGAGPAYEQY
11	TRBJ2-5	TRBV6-1	ASKARGQETQY
9	TRBJ2-7	TRBV28	ASSSYPEQY
14	TRBJ1-5	TRBV7-9	ASSVSGTGYNQPQH